This is a list of T cell receptor beta chains from one sample in a study of post-analysis software for immune sequencing data. TCRdb passed the PCR reads through MiXCR, listing each CDR3 protein once. Here the sample spans 500,000 to 600,000 distinct CDR3 sequences, 44% being singletons. The sequenced sample was blood. The source is a girl aged 5-17 years with multiple sclerosis. CDR3s include the opening cysteine and the closing phenylalanine or tryptophan. The D gene is left open where the match is weak. Size is omitted from some rows. Given values are once, few, many or a class for expanded clones.

abundance	j_gene	v_gene	d_gene	CDR3nt	CDR3aa
NA	TRBJ1-1	TRBV5-1	TRBD1	TGCGCCAGCAGCCCCTTAGGGGGCAGGGATGAAGCTTTCTTT	CASSPLGGRDEAFF
NA	TRBJ1-1	TRBV30	NA	TGTGCCTGGAGTGTAACCCGTGCCACTGAAGCTTTCTTT	CAWSVTRATEAFF
NA	TRBJ2-1	TRBV5-1	NA	TGCGCCAGCAGCCCTGCGAACTCCTACAATGAGCAGTTCTTC	CASSPANSYNEQFF
NA	TRBJ1-5	TRBV7-9	NA	TGTGCCAGCAGCTTAGGGGGAGCTCAGCCCCAGAATTTT	CASSLGGAQPQNF
NA	TRBJ2-1	TRBV20-1	NA	TGCAGTGCTAGAGATCGGAGCTACTCCTACGATGAGCAGTTCTTC	CSARDRSYSYDEQFF
NA	TRBJ1-4	TRBV2	NA	TGTGCCACGTCCCCGGGGGCTACTAATGAAAAACTGTTTTTT	CATSPGATNEKLFF
NA	TRBJ1-1	TRBV30	NA	TGTGCCTGGACTCCGGGAGGGGGGAACACTGAAGCTTTCTTT	CAWTPGGGNTEAFF
NA	TRBJ1-1	TRBV12-3/TRBV12-4	NA	TGTGCCAGCAGTCACCTGGTGGGCGCCGGGCACACTGAAGCTTTCTTT	CASSHLVGAGHTEAFF
few	TRBJ1-2	TRBV20-1	NA	TGCAGTGCTAGGACGACATATAACTATGGCTACACCTTC	CSARTTYNYGYTF
NA	TRBJ2-7	TRBV2	NA	TGTGCCAGCAGTGAACCTAGCGCAGAGTACGAGCAGTACTTC	CASSEPSAEYEQYF
NA	TRBJ2-2	TRBV20-1	NA	TGCAGTGGAAGGGGGGACACCGGGGAGCTGTTTTTT	CSGRGDTGELFF
NA	TRBJ2-1	TRBV5-1	TRBD2	TGCGCCAGCAGCAGAAGCGGGGGTCCCTACAATGAGCAGTTCTTC	CASSRSGGPYNEQFF
few	TRBJ2-5	TRBV5-1	NA	TGCGCCAGCAGCTTAGGGGCCGCCGACGAGGGGACCCAGTACTTC	CASSLGAADEGTQYF
NA	TRBJ2-5	TRBV7-2	TRBD2	TGTGCCAGCAGCCGGGGACTAGCGGGGGGGCAAGAGACCCAGTACTTC	CASSRGLAGGQETQYF
NA	TRBJ1-5	TRBV20-1	TRBD1	TGCAGTGCTAGGGAAGGGGGCCGGAATCAGCCCCAGCATTTT	CSAREGGRNQPQHF
few	TRBJ2-5	TRBV6-5	TRBD2	TGTGCCAGCAGTTACGGTTCCGGGAGGGCCGCCGGGGAGACCCAGTACTTC	CASSYGSGRAAGETQYF
NA	TRBJ1-1	TRBV5-4	NA	TGTGCCAGCAGCATTGGGGGCCAGGGCCCAAGTGAAGCTTTCTTT	CASSIGGQGPSEAFF
NA	TRBJ1-6	TRBV25-1	NA	TGTGCCAGCACTCACGATACCTCACCCCTCCACTTT	CASTHDTSPLHF
NA	TRBJ2-7	TRBV12-3/TRBV12-4	TRBD2	TGTGCCAGCAGTCCTAGCGGTAGGTCCTACGAGCAGTACTTC	CASSPSGRSYEQYF
NA	TRBJ2-3	TRBV10-3	NA	TGTGCCATCACCGCGGACCACACAGATACGCAGTATTTT	CAITADHTDTQYF
NA	TRBJ2-5	TRBV20-1	TRBD1	TGCAGTGCTAGAGATTCCGGGACAGGGGGCCCAGAGACCCAGTACTTC	CSARDSGTGGPETQYF
NA	TRBJ2-7	TRBV7-9	NA	TGTGCCAGCAGCCTGGGAGAAACTTTACAGGACGAGCAGTACTTC	CASSLGETLQDEQYF
few	TRBJ2-5	TRBV5-1	NA	TGCGCCAGCAGCTCGGGAGTAAGAGAGACCCAGTACTTC	CASSSGVRETQYF
NA	TRBJ2-1	TRBV27	TRBD2	TGTGCCAGCAGTTTGGATGCGACTAGCGGGCAGTTCTTC	CASSLDATSGQFF
once	TRBJ2-1	TRBV6-5	NA	TGTGCCAGCCTCAGTTACTCAGAGCAGTTCTTC	CASLSYSEQFF
NA	TRBJ1-1	TRBV9	NA	TGTGCCAGCAGCGTAGTCCGGGGAACGAACACTGAAGCTTTCTTT	CASSVVRGTNTEAFF
NA	TRBJ2-7	TRBV12-3/TRBV12-4	NA	TGTGCCAGCAGTTTTCTTTCCGGGGTCGAGCAGTACTTC	CASSFLSGVEQYF
NA	TRBJ1-2	TRBV29-1	NA	TGCAGCGTTAATGAGGGAAGCTATGGCTGCACCTTC	CSVNEGSYGCTF